These 5 T cell receptor beta chains were sequenced from one sample in a study of T-cell memory formation after mild COVID-19 (dated by TCRdb to the early 2020s). The library relied on 5' RACE. Instrument on record: Illumina NovaSeq 6000. The public reads were run again by TCRdb, first through fastp at Q25 and then through MiXCR, and only productive beta chains were kept. CDR3 protein duplicates are merged, each entry listing the most common genes and DNA. The sample table shows about 540,000 distinct CDR3 sequences, and about a fifth are seen once. The ten biggest clones cover 12% of the sample. The sample consisted of PBMCs or a T cell subset sorted from them (not recorded which). The receptor source for this set is an adult woman who had mild COVID-19 (a few samples of this study predate the infection). The sample titles of this study are shuffled in the database, so cell type and time point are left out; the donor was told from shared clones.

The rearrangement uses TRBV7-9 and TRBJ2-4; 8 bases are a match to TRBD1. V shed 7 bases, J shed 6 bases, and the junction held 11 bases outside the gene matches. Germline V lookup: CDR1 SEHNR, CDR2 FQNEAQ (reference sequence). CDR3 length: 15 residues. The CDR3 sequence: CASTVYRDRPNIQYF. CDR3 bases: TGTGCCAGCACCGTGTACAGGGACAGGCCAAACATTCAGTACTTC. The full variable domain, in which reference TRBV7-9 and TRBJ2-4 provide the parts outside the CDR3, is DTGVSQNPRHKITKRGQNVTFRCDPISEHNRLYWYRQTLGQGPEFLTYFQNEAQLEKSRLLSDRFSAERPKGSFSTLEIQRTEQGDSAMYLCASTVYRDRPNIQYFGAGTRLSVL.

The V call is TRBV5-1, the J call TRBJ2-7; D is perhaps TRBD1 (6 bases). Per the germline V gene, CDR1 is SGHRS and CDR2 is YFSETQ. Trimming pared 2 bases from V and 9 bases from J, leaving 18 bases between. This CDR3 has 14 residues. CDR3 protein: CASSFDGTGRVQYF. DNA of the CDR3: TGCGCCAGCAGCTTTGACGGCACAGGGCGGGTGCAGTACTTC.

This clonotype was detected a few times. The chain joins TRBV7-2 to TRBJ1-2; tentatively, D is TRBD1 (6 bases). This CDR3 is built from 17 residues. V was clipped by 5 bases and J by 0 bases, with 19 bases between them. Germline lookup yields CDR1 SGHTA and CDR2 FQGNSA. The CDR3 here is CASSLVLGDISNYGYTF. The DNA for the CDR3 is TGTGCCAGCAGCCTTGTTTTGGGGGACATATCTAACTATGGCTACACCTTC.

J is TRBJ2-3 and V is TRBV24-1, with a tentative D call TRBD1 (7 bases). The CDR3 runs to 15 residues. Trimming pared 0 bases from V and 5 bases from J, leaving 11 bases between. The germline V gene has CDR1 KGHDR and CDR2 SFDVKD. CDR3 DNA: TGTGCCACCAGTGATTTGGCAGGGGGGAAAGATACGCAGTATTTT. Amino acid sequence: CATSDLAGGKDTQYF.

This clonotype came up a few times. The chain couples TRBV19 to TRBJ2-3; D gene unclear. V lost 1 base and J lost 5, with 4 bases in between. The CDR3 length is 12 residues. The germline V gene has CDR1 LNHDA and CDR2 SQIVND (reference sequence). The CDR3 DNA sequence: TGTGCCAGTAGTATAGGGGGAGATACGCAGTATTTT. It is translated as CASSIGGDTQYF.